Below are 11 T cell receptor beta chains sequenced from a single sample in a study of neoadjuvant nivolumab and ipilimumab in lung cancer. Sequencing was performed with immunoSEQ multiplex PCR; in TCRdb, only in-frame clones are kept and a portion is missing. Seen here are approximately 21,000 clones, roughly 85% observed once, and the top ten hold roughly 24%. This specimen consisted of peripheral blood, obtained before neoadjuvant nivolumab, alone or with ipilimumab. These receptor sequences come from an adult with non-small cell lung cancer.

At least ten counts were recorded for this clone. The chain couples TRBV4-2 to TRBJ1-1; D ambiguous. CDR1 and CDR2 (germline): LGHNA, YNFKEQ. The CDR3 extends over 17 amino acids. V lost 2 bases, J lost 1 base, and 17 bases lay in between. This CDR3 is CASSQSAGIRGNTEAFF. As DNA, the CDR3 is TGTGCCAGCAGCCAATCCGCGGGAATTCGTGGGAACACTGAAGCTTTCTTT.

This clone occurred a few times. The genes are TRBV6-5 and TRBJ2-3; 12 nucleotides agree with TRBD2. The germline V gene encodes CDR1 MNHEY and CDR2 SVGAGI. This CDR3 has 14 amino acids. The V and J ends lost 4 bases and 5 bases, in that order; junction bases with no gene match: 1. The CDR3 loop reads CASSLGLAGDTQYF. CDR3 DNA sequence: TGTGCCAGCAGTTTGGGACTAGCGGGAGATACGCAGTATTTT.

CDR3 protein: CASSPRTGARETQYF. The CDR3 DNA reads TGTGCCAGCAGCCCCCGGACAGGGGCTCGTGAGACCCAGTACTTC. The V gene is TRBV5-8, the J gene TRBJ2-5; TRBD1 agrees at 9 bases. J was trimmed by 5 bases and V by 4 bases; bases with no gene match: 9. The CDR3 covers 15 residues. Germline V lookup: CDR1 SGHTS, CDR2 YDEGEE.

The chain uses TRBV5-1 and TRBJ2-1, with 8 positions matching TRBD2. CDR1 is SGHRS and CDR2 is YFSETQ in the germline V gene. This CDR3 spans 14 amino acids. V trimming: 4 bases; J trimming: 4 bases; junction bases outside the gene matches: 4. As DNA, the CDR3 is TGCGCCAGCAGCATAGCGGGGTCGTACAATGAGCAGTTCTTC. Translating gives CASSIAGSYNEQFF.

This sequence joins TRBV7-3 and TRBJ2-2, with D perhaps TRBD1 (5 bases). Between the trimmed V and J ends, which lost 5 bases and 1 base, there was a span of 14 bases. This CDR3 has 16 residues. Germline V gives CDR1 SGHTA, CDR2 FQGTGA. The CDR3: CASSPLIGQNTGELFF. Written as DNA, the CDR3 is TGTGCCAGCAGCCCCCTAATCGGACAGAACACCGGGGAGCTGTTTTTT.

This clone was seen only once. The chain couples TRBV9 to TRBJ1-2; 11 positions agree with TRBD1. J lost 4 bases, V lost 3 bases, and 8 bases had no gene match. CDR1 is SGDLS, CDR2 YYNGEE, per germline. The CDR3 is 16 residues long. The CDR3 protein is CASSALGQGAGYGYTF. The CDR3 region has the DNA TGTGCCAGCAGCGCTCTCGGACAGGGGGCTGGCTATGGCTACACCTTC.

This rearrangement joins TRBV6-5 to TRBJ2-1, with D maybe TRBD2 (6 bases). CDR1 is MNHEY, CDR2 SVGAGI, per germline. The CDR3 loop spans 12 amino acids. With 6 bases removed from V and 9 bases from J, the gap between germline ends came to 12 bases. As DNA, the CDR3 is TGTGCCAGCAGCCCCGTGGGGGGTGAGCAGTTCTTC. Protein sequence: CASSPVGGEQFF.

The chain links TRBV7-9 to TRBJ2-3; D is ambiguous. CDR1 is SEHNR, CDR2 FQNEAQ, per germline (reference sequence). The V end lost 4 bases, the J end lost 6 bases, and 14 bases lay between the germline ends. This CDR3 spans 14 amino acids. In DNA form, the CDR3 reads TGTGCCAGCAGCTCCGTGGGCGATGGCGATACGCAGTATTTT. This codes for CASSSVGDGDTQYF.

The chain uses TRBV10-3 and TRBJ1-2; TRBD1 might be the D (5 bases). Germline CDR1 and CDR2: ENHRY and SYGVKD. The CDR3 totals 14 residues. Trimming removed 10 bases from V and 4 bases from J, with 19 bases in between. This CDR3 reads CATGPTGPSYGYTF. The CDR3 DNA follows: TGTGCCACTGGACCGACGGGGCCGAGCTATGGCTACACCTTC.

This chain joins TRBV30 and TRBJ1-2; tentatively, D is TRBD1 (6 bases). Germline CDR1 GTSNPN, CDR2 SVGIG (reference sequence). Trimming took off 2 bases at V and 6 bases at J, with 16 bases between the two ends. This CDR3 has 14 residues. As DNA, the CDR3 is TGTGCCTGGAGTAGAAGGGGGGGCCAAAATGGCTACACCTTC. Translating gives CAWSRRGGQNGYTF.

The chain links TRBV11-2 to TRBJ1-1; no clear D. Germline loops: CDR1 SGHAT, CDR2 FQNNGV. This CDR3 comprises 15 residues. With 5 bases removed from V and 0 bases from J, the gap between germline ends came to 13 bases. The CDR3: CASSLQSEVNTEAFF. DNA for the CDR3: TGTGCCAGCAGCCTGCAATCCGAGGTGAACACTGAAGCTTTCTTT.